A selection of T cell receptor beta chains follows, all from one sample in a study of glioma-infiltrating T cells after dendritic cell vaccination. Clones were sequenced by immunoSEQ multiplex PCR, and TCRdb holds only the in-frame ones, with some missing. This table has roughly 60,000 clones, approximately 89% appearing once. This material consisted of blood, taken after dendritic cell vaccination. These receptors originate from a human donor with glioblastoma. Both conserved end residues are part of each CDR3. The D gene is left open where the match is weak. Size values are once, few and many counts, or a class for expanded clones, and some rows have none.

v_gene,j_gene,abundance,d_gene,CDR3nt,CDR3aa
TRBV6-5,TRBJ2-7,NA,NA,TGTGCCAGCAGTTACTCGATGGCGGATCCTACCTACGAGCAGTACTTC,CASSYSMADPTYEQYF
TRBV30,TRBJ1-1,NA,NA,TGTGCCTGGAGGGGAACAGGGTTGACCATGAACACTGAAGCTTTCTTT,CAWRGTGLTMNTEAFF
TRBV5-4,TRBJ2-3,NA,TRBD1,TGTGCCAGCAGCATCGGACAGGATAGCACAGATACGCAGTATTTT,CASSIGQDSTDTQYF
TRBV7-8,TRBJ1-5,NA,NA,TGTGCCAGCAGCTTAAGCGCCATCAGAAGCAATCAGCCCCAGCATTTT,CASSLSAIRSNQPQHF
TRBV2,TRBJ2-1,NA,NA,TGTGCCAGCAGTGAAGGGACTCTGGGCTACAATGAGCAGTTCTTC,CASSEGTLGYNEQFF
TRBV18,TRBJ2-1,NA,TRBD1,TGTGCCAGCTCACCGGGGCAGGGGGCGTACAATGAGCAGTTCTTC,CASSPGQGAYNEQFF
TRBV5-1,TRBJ2-1,NA,NA,TGCGCCAGCAGCTTGGCCGGGGGAGAGTACAATGAGCAGTTCTTC,CASSLAGGEYNEQFF
TRBV10-3,TRBJ1-1,NA,NA,TGTGCCATCAGTGAGTCCAGTGGAGGCCATAGAGCTTTCTTT,CAISESSGGHRAFF
TRBV2,TRBJ1-5,NA,NA,TGTGCCAGCAGTCCGACTAATAGCAATCAGCCCCAGCATTTT,CASSPTNSNQPQHF
TRBV7-3,TRBJ1-2,few,NA,TGTGCCAGCAGCTTAACATCAGGGGATAACTATGGCTACACCTTC,CASSLTSGDNYGYTF
TRBV7-3,TRBJ1-2,NA,TRBD1,TGTGCCAGCAGCTTAACGGGACAGTCCTATGGCTACACCTTC,CASSLTGQSYGYTF